Listed below are T cell receptor beta chains from one sample, sequenced in a study of blood T cells in healthy people across ages. TCRdb reprocessed the 5' RACE reads with MiXCR, giving one entry per CDR3 protein. The table lists approximately 1.5 million distinct CDR3 sequences, 42% of them singletons. The sample comprised blood. These receptors were taken from a woman under 30 in good health. CDR3s include the opening cysteine and the closing phenylalanine or tryptophan. Each record gives: CDR3 protein, CDR3 DNA, clone size, D gene, J gene, CDR3 length, V gene. The D gene is left open where the match is weak. Clone size is stated in some rows and not others, as once, few, many or a class when expanded.

CASSRLRGAGDTEAFF | TGTGCCAGCTCACGGCTGAGGGGGGCGGGTGACACTGAAGCTTTCTTT | many | . | TRBJ1-1 | 16 | TRBV18
CAISGGNFYNEQFF | TGTGCCATCAGCGGCGGGAATTTTTACAATGAGCAGTTCTTC | . | . | TRBJ2-1 | 14 | TRBV10-3
CASSWFGGAYEQYF | TGTGCCAGCAGTTGGTTCGGCGGAGCCTACGAGCAGTACTTC | . | . | TRBJ2-7 | 14 | TRBV6-2/TRBV6-3
CASRQGGFGDEAFF | TGTGCCAGCAGGCAGGGCGGATTCGGGGATGAAGCTTTCTTT | . | . | TRBJ1-1 | 14 | TRBV6-2/TRBV6-3
CASSLYSCFSYNEQFF | TGCGCCAGCAGCTTGTACTCCTGCTTCTCCTACAATGAGCAGTTCTTC | . | . | TRBJ2-1 | 16 | TRBV5-1
CASSFPFDRLDSYEQYF | TGTGCCAGCAGCTTTCCTTTCGACAGGTTAGACTCCTACGAGCAGTACTTC | few | . | TRBJ2-7 | 17 | TRBV7-9
CASSLVWTGPNEKLFF | TGTGCCAGCAGCTTAGTTTGGACAGGCCCTAATGAAAAACTGTTTTTT | few | TRBD1 | TRBJ1-4 | 16 | TRBV7-2
CASSRDVGYGYTF | TGTGCCAGCAGCCGTGATGTCGGCTATGGCTACACCTTC | few | . | TRBJ1-2 | 13 | TRBV25-1
CASSYSGTRAETQYF | TGTGCCAGCAGTTACTCGGGGACAAGGGCCGAGACCCAGTACTTC | . | . | TRBJ2-5 | 15 | TRBV6-5
CASSQGDYGLGLYGYTF | TGTGCCAGCAGCCAAGGAGATTACGGGCTAGGACTATATGGCTACACCTTC | . | . | TRBJ1-2 | 17 | TRBV4-2
CATSRDAGAMNTEAFF | TGTGCCACCAGCAGAGACGCGGGGGCGATGAACACTGAAGCTTTCTTT | . | . | TRBJ1-1 | 16 | TRBV15
CASSLDGKNIQYF | TGTGCCAGCAGCTTAGACGGGAAAAACATTCAGTACTTC | . | . | TRBJ2-4 | 13 | TRBV7-8
CASSSTSGRAGNEQFF | TGTGCCAGCAGCTCAACTAGCGGGAGGGCCGGGAATGAGCAGTTCTTC | . | TRBD2 | TRBJ2-1 | 16 | TRBV7-2
CASTGRGGTDTQYF | TGTGCCAGCACAGGACGAGGGGGCACAGATACGCAGTATTTT | . | . | TRBJ2-3 | 14 | TRBV6-2/TRBV6-3
CSVAHGLSGVGEQYF | TGCAGCGTTGCTCATGGCCTATCGGGCGTAGGGGAGCAGTACTTC | few | . | TRBJ2-5 | 15 | TRBV29-1
CSAPQGVDTQYF | TGCAGTGCTCCACAGGGGGTAGATACGCAGTATTTT | . | TRBD1 | TRBJ2-3 | 12 | TRBV20-1
CASSPWEGSEDGYTF | TGTGCCAGCAGCCCCTGGGAAGGATCGGAGGATGGCTACACCTTC | once | . | TRBJ1-2 | 15 | TRBV14
CASSFSSLYEQYF | TGTGCCAGCAGTTTTTCCTCTCTCTACGAGCAGTACTTC | few | . | TRBJ2-7 | 13 | TRBV12-3/TRBV12-4
CASSPQTGGAYNEQFF | TGTGCCAGCAGCCCACAGACAGGGGGCGCCTACAATGAGCAGTTCTTC | few | TRBD1 | TRBJ2-1 | 16 | TRBV7-2
CASSYFMENTEAFF | TGTGCCAGCAGTTACTTTATGGAGAACACTGAAGCTTTCTTT | . | . | TRBJ1-1 | 14 | TRBV6-5
CASSFSGTVTEAFF | TGTGCCAGCAGCTTTTCTGGGACAGTCACTGAAGCTTTCTTT | . | TRBD1 | TRBJ1-1 | 14 | TRBV7-2
CASSPRRTSGGGDNEQFF | TGTGCCAGCTCACCACGACGAACTAGCGGGGGGGGAGACAATGAGCAGTTCTTC | . | TRBD2 | TRBJ2-1 | 18 | TRBV18
CASGMCRGTEAFF | TGTGCCAGCGGGATGTGCCGGGGAACTGAAGCTTTCTTT | . | . | TRBJ1-1 | 13 | TRBV6-1
CASSERGGIHGTDTQYF | TGTGCCAGCAGCGAGCGGGGGGGCATTCATGGCACAGATACGCAGTATTTT | . | TRBD2 | TRBJ2-3 | 17 | TRBV14
CASRYRLSGYGYTF | TGTGCCAGCAGATACAGGCTTTCAGGATATGGCTACACCTTC | few | . | TRBJ1-2 | 14 | TRBV2
CASSSWLQPQHF | TGTGCCAGCAGTTCCTGGTTGCAGCCCCAGCATTTT | . | . | TRBJ1-5 | 12 | TRBV28
CSVTPYDSTEAFF | TGCAGCGTTACCCCATATGACTCCACTGAAGCTTTCTTT | . | . | TRBJ1-1 | 13 | TRBV29-1
CASSTPGLAGVHEQFF | TGTGCCAGCAGTACCCCCGGACTAGCGGGAGTTCATGAGCAGTTCTTC | few | TRBD2 | TRBJ2-1 | 16 | TRBV6-6
CASSLMGQGSGEQYF | TGTGCCAGCAGCTTAATGGGACAGGGTAGTGGCGAGCAGTACTTC | few | TRBD1 | TRBJ2-7 | 15 | TRBV7-2
CASPDRGYTDTQYF | TGTGCCAGCCCCGACAGGGGGTACACAGATACGCAGTATTTT | . | TRBD1 | TRBJ2-3 | 14 | TRBV2
CSVNLGVDPEKLFF | TGCAGCGTTAACCTGGGTGTGGATCCAGAAAAACTGTTTTTT | . | . | TRBJ1-4 | 14 | TRBV29-1
CASSFSHTSNYGYTF | TGTGCCAGCAGCTTCTCACACACATCTAACTATGGCTACACCTTC | . | . | TRBJ1-2 | 15 | TRBV7-2
CSAKTGTSFISTDTQYF | TGCAGTGCCAAAACCGGGACTAGTTTTATAAGCACAGATACGCAGTATTTT | . | TRBD2 | TRBJ2-3 | 17 | TRBV20-1
CASRRDGFEAFF | TGTGCCAGCAGACGGGACGGGTTTGAAGCTTTCTTT | . | . | TRBJ1-1 | 12 | TRBV6-5
CASSQVSSVEQYF | TGCGCCAGCAGCCAAGTTTCGAGCGTCGAGCAGTACTTC | few | . | TRBJ2-7 | 13 | TRBV4-1
CASSQGQGIGSPLHF | TGTGCCAGCAGCCAAGGACAGGGGATCGGTTCACCCCTCCACTTT | . | TRBD1 | TRBJ1-6 | 15 | TRBV3-1
CASSPAGWDRTDTQYF | TGTGCCAGCAGCCCTGCAGGGTGGGACCGGACAGATACGCAGTATTTT | . | . | TRBJ2-3 | 16 | TRBV5-6
CSARAKRTSGPYEQYF | TGCAGTGCTAGAGCCAAGAGGACTAGCGGCCCCTACGAGCAGTACTTC | . | TRBD2 | TRBJ2-7 | 16 | TRBV20-1
CASAPRLRDTQYF | TGTGCCAGCGCACCACGTCTGCGGGATACGCAGTATTTT | . | . | TRBJ2-3 | 13 | TRBV18
CASSKGDRDRSYNEQFF | TGTGCCAGCAGCAAAGGAGATCGGGACAGATCCTACAATGAGCAGTTCTTC | . | . | TRBJ2-1 | 17 | TRBV21-1
CSARPHRDSPLHF | TGCAGTGCTAGACCACACAGGGATTCACCCCTCCACTTT | . | . | TRBJ1-6 | 13 | TRBV20-1
CASSPLDRYGYTF | TGTGCCAGCAGCCCCCTGGACAGATATGGCTACACCTTC | few | . | TRBJ1-2 | 13 | TRBV7-2
CASIFGVGSIQETQYF | TGCGCCAGCATTTTCGGAGTCGGGAGTATCCAAGAGACCCAGTACTTC | . | . | TRBJ2-5 | 16 | TRBV5-1
CSARAPSGEEQFF | TGCAGTGCTAGAGCCCCTAGCGGGGAGGAGCAGTTCTTC | . | TRBD2 | TRBJ2-1 | 13 | TRBV20-1
CASSNPPGSDLFF | TGTGCCAGTAGTAACCCCCCGGGTTCAGATCTGTTCTTC | . | . | TRBJ2-1 | 13 | TRBV19
CASSQLGRRRTEAFF | TGCGCCAGCAGCCAACTGGGCAGGCGGAGAACTGAAGCTTTCTTT | . | . | TRBJ1-1 | 15 | TRBV4-1
CASLDRVGSPLHF | TGTGCCAGCCTCGACAGGGTCGGCTCACCCCTCCACTTT | . | TRBD1 | TRBJ1-6 | 13 | TRBV6-2/TRBV6-3
CASSMRAPLIDQPQHF | TGTGCCAGTAGTATGAGGGCCCCGTTAATCGATCAGCCCCAGCATTTT | . | . | TRBJ1-5 | 16 | TRBV19
CASSQLAGGQAGELFF | TGTGCCAGCAGTCAACTAGCGGGGGGGCAAGCCGGGGAGCTGTTTTTT | . | TRBD2 | TRBJ2-2 | 16 | TRBV6-2/TRBV6-3
CASSQDYVWEGVNQPQHF | TGTGCCAGCAGCCAAGATTATGTTTGGGAAGGGGTGAATCAGCCCCAGCATTTT | . | . | TRBJ1-5 | 18 | TRBV14
CSARAAGVSYEQYF | TGCAGTGCTAGAGCCGCGGGAGTCTCCTACGAGCAGTACTTC | . | TRBD2 | TRBJ2-7 | 14 | TRBV20-1
CAISESRSTDTQYF | TGTGCCATCAGTGAGTCTCGCAGCACAGATACGCAGTATTTT | . | . | TRBJ2-3 | 14 | TRBV10-3
CSARVKGAGNQPQHF | TGCAGTGCTAGAGTCAAGGGCGCGGGCAATCAGCCCCAGCATTTT | . | . | TRBJ1-5 | 15 | TRBV20-1